Each of the 10 T cell receptor beta chains below was sequenced from the same sample in a study of T-cell memory formation after mild COVID-19 (dated by TCRdb to the early 2020s). The library was generated by 5' RACE. Instrument used: Illumina NovaSeq 6000. TCRdb reran the public reads through fastp at Q25 and MiXCR, keeping productive beta chains. A single entry per CDR3 protein holds the most common genes and DNA from its merged rows. The table for this sample lists fewer than 650,000 distinct CDR3 sequences; roughly 17% of them were counted only once. The top ten hold roughly 8.2% of the sample. The source material was PBMCs or a T cell subset sorted from them (not recorded which). The receptors originated from an adult woman who had mild COVID-19 (a few samples of this study predate the infection). The sample titles of this study are shuffled in the database, so cell type and time point are left out; the donor was told from shared clones.

The V gene is TRBV23-1, the J gene TRBJ2-3; D unclear. TRBV23-1 is filed as an ORF, its function uncertain. This CDR3 contains 16 residues. The V gene lost 2 bases and the J gene lost 0 bases, with 12 bases spanning the gap. CDR3 in DNA: TGCGCCAGCAGTCAACAGCGACCCGCTAGCACAGATACGCAGTATTTT. This gives the protein CASSQQRPASTDTQYF.

This clonotype has just a few counts. V is TRBV4-1 and J is TRBJ2-3; D unclear. Between the trimmed V and J ends, which lost 0 bases and 0 bases, there was a span of 7 bases. This CDR3 comprises 15 residues. Germline values: CDR1 MGHRA, CDR2 YSYEKL. CDR3 bases: TGCGCCAGCAGCCAAGATTGGGCAAGCACAGATACGCAGTATTTT. It translates to CASSQDWASTDTQYF.

This clonotype appeared a few times. The genes are TRBV7-3 and TRBJ1-6; D is unresolved. The V end was cut by 2 bases, the J end by 6 bases, with 8 bases between. The CDR3 length is 14 residues. From germline, CDR1 is SGHTA and CDR2 FQGTGA. This CDR3 is CASSLDPGNSPLHF. In DNA form, the CDR3 reads TGTGCCAGCAGCTTAGACCCGGGTAATTCACCCCTCCACTTT.

The chain recombines TRBV12-5 with TRBJ2-2, with 14 nucleotides matching TRBD2. J lost 1 base, V lost 5 bases, and 6 bases had no gene match. Germline CDR1 LGHNT, CDR2 FRNRAP. The CDR3 runs to 18 residues. CDR3 in DNA: TGTGCTAGTGGTCCCCCAGGACTAGCGGGAGGGAACACCGGGGAGCTGTTTTTT. Amino acids: CASGPPGLAGGNTGELFF.

The CDR3, as DNA: TGTGCCAGCAGCCGTACTAGCGGGGGACCCAATGAGCAGTTCTTC. This codes for CASSRTSGGPNEQFF. The rearrangement links TRBV9 to TRBJ2-1; 11 bases are a match to TRBD2. V lost 4 bases to trimming and J lost 6 bases; unmatched junction nucleotides: 6. Germline lookup yields CDR1 SGDLS and CDR2 YYNGEE. CDR3 length: 15 amino acids.

This clonotype was seen many times. The rearrangement links TRBV3-1 to TRBJ1-1, with D uncertain. V lost 1 base and J 4 bases, leaving 4 bases between the germline ends. The germline V gene encodes CDR1 LGHDT and CDR2 YNNKEL (reference sequence). The CDR3 runs to 12 residues. As DNA, the CDR3 is TGTGCCAGCAGCCAAGTTAGCACTGAAGCTTTCTTT. Translating gives CASSQVSTEAFF. Using reference TRBV3-1 and TRBJ1-1 for the parts outside the CDR3, the full variable domain is DTAVSQTPKYLVTQMGNDKSIKCEQNLGHDTMYWYKQDSKKFLKIMFSYNNKELIINETVPNRFSPKSPDKAHLNLHINSLELGDSAVYFCASSQVSTEAFFGQGTRLTVV.

The gene calls are TRBV20-1 and TRBJ1-2; TRBD1 might be the D (5 bases). CDR1 is DFQATT, CDR2 SNEGSKA, per germline (reference sequence). V lost 6 bases to trimming and J lost 8 bases, with 22 bases between them. CDR3 length equals 14 residues. CDR3 sequence (DNA): TGCAGTGCCACATGGCTTCCGGGACCGCCAGGCTACACCTTC. Its protein is CSATWLPGPPGYTF.

The chain is built from TRBV10-3 and TRBJ2-7, with D possibly being TRBD1 (6 bases). Trimming stripped 0 bases from V and 0 bases from J, with 12 bases between. This CDR3 spans 16 amino acids. CDR1 is ENHRY, CDR2 SYGVKD, per germline. The CDR3 DNA is TGTGCCATCAGTGAGTCAGGACAGTATCTCTCCTACGAGCAGTACTTC. Protein product: CAISESGQYLSYEQYF.

The chain couples TRBV27 to TRBJ1-5; D ambiguous. The CDR3 has 16 residues. The V gene lost 3 bases and the J gene lost 0 bases, with 12 bases spanning the gap. Germline V CDR1 and CDR2: MNHEY, SMNVEV (reference sequence). CDR3 coding DNA: TGTGCCAGCAGTTTTAAGGCCGATTATAGCAATCAGCCCCAGCATTTT. It is translated as CASSFKADYSNQPQHF.

There are many counts of this clonotype. This chain connects TRBV7-8 to TRBJ2-5, with D perhaps matching TRBD2 (6 bases). Trimming shortened V by 1 base and J by 9 bases, and 18 bases separated the two germline ends. Germline V gene lookup returns CDR1 SGHVS and CDR2 FQNEAQ. The CDR3 contains 15 residues. DNA for the CDR3: TGTGCCAGCAGCTTAGAGGGACTGGACGCGGCTCCCCAGTACTTC. Its translation is CASSLEGLDAAPQYF.